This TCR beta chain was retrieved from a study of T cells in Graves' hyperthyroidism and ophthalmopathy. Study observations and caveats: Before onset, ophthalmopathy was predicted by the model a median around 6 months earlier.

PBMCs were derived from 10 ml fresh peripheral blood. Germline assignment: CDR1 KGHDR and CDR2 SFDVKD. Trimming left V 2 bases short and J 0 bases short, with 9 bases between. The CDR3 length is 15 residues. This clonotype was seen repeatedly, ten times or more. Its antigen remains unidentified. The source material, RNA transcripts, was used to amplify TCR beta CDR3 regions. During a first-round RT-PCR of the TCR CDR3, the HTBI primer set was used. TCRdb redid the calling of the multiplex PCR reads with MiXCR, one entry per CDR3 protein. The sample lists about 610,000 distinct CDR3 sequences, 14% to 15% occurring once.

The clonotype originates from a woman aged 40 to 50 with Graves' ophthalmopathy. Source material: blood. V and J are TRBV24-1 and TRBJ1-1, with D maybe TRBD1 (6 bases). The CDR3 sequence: CATSDSGQLNTEAFF. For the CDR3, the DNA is TGTGCCACCAGTGATTCCGGACAGTTGAACACTGAAGCTTTCTTT.